A single sample gave rise to the 5 T cell receptor beta chains below, sequenced in a study of T cells in Graves' hyperthyroidism and ophthalmopathy. Amplification yielded TCR beta CDR3 regions, with RNA transcripts as the source. The study used the HTBI primer set for a first-round RT-PCR of the TCR CDR3. Via MiXCR, TCRdb re-called the multiplex PCR reads, giving one row per CDR3 protein. The table includes around 620,000 distinct CDR3 sequences, 12% to 15% detected once. The material sequenced was blood. The receptors shown here come from a woman aged 18-29 years with Graves' ophthalmopathy.

This clonotype was seen a handful of times. The chain uses TRBV28 and TRBJ2-2; D remains unclear. The CDR3 is 12 amino acids. Per the germline V gene, CDR1 is MDHEN and CDR2 is SYDVKM. Trimming pared 6 bases from V and 6 bases from J, leaving 8 bases between. This CDR3 reads CASRSVSGELFF. The CDR3 DNA is TGTGCCAGCAGATCGGTGTCCGGGGAGCTGTTTTTT.

This clonotype appeared many times. The CDR3, as DNA: TGCAGTGCTAGAGAAGGGTTCCGAGGCAATGAGCAGTTCTTC. Its protein is CSAREGFRGNEQFF. This chain uses TRBV20-1 with TRBJ2-1; D uncertain. Germline V gene lookup returns CDR1 DFQATT and CDR2 SNEGSKA (reference sequence). Trimming cost V 0 bases and J 6 bases, with 12 bases left between them. This CDR3 has 14 residues.

This clonotype appeared many times. V is TRBV24-1 and J is TRBJ2-7; no definite D call. Trimming took 0 bases from V and 2 from J, leaving 16 bases between them. The germline gives CDR1 KGHDR, CDR2 SFDVKD. CDR3 size: 17 residues. CDR3 DNA sequence: TGTGCCACCAGTGATTTGCGGACGGATCATTCCACCTACGAGCAGTACTTC. This sequence encodes CATSDLRTDHSTYEQYF.

This clonotype has just a few counts. The chain uses TRBV18 and TRBJ2-1, with TRBD2 as a possible D gene (6 bases). Trimming took 3 bases from V and 5 from J, leaving 17 bases between them. CDR3 length: 16 amino acids. Germline CDR1 reads KGHSH; CDR2 reads LQKENI. This CDR3 reads CASSPGGRRADNEQFF. The CDR3 coding sequence is TGTGCCAGCTCACCGGGGGGAAGGAGGGCCGACAATGAGCAGTTCTTC.

This chain links TRBV11-2 with TRBJ2-7; 10 bases match TRBD1. J gave up 3 bases and V 4 bases, and 12 bases lay outside the gene matches. Germline loops: CDR1 SGHAT, CDR2 FQNNGV. The CDR3 consists of 17 residues. The CDR3 loop is CASSSWTGQGLDYEQYF. The CDR3 DNA reads TGTGCCAGCAGCTCCTGGACGGGACAGGGGCTAGACTACGAGCAGTACTTC.